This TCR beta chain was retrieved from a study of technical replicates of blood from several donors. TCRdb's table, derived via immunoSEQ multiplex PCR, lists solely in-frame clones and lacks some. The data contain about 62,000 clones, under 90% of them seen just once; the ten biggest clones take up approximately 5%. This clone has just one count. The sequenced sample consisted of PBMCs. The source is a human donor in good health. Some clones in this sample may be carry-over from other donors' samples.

The CDR3 protein is CASKRPGDSPLHF. CDR3 DNA sequence: TGTGCCAGCAAAAGGCCGGGGGATTCACCCCTCCACTTT. The chain carries TRBV7-3 and TRBJ1-6; possible D gene TRBD1, 5 bases. The CDR3 loop spans 13 amino acids. Germline CDR1 reads SGHTA; CDR2 reads FQGTGA. The V gene lost 7 bases and the J gene lost 8 bases, with 12 bases spanning the gap.